These 25 T cell receptor beta chains were all obtained from the same sample, sequenced in a study of cytomegalovirus exposure and HLA in healthy donors. 13 Jbeta primers and 60 Vbeta primers were used for the PCR. Sequencing used immunoSEQ multiplex PCR; TCRdb keeps in-frame clones, though not all of them. The table includes about 140,000 clones, 65% to 85% detected once. Sequenced input: PBMCs. The receptors derive from a middle-aged man in good health and CMV-seronegative.

This chain links TRBV18 with TRBJ2-7, with D maybe TRBD1 (6 bases). Trimming stripped 4 bases from V and 0 bases from J, with 13 bases between. Germline CDR1 and CDR2: KGHSH and LQKENI. The CDR3 extends over 15 amino acids. The CDR3 DNA reads as TGTGCCAGCTCACATTTATTGGACAGCTCCTACGAGCAGTACTTC. Translated: CASSHLLDSSYEQYF.

The gene calls are TRBV14 and TRBJ1-1, with D perhaps TRBD1 (5 bases). Per germline, CDR1 SGHDN and CDR2 FVKESK. The CDR3 is 14 amino acids. Trimming removed 0 bases from V and 8 bases from J, with 13 bases in between. The CDR3 DNA is TGTGCCAGCAGCCAAGATCTAAACACAGGAGAAGCTTTCTTT. The encoded protein is CASSQDLNTGEAFF.

The chain carries TRBV4-1 and TRBJ1-1, with a possible D match to TRBD1 (5 bases). Trimming removed 0 bases at V and 2 bases at J, with 10 bases between. The CDR3 loop spans 15 amino acids. Germline V gene sequence: CDR1 MGHRA, CDR2 YSYEKL. CDR3 nucleotide sequence: TGCGCCAGCAGCCAAGACTGGGGGGTTAACACTGAAGCTTTCTTT. Its protein product is CASSQDWGVNTEAFF.

This clone turned up a few times. The gene calls are TRBV6-5 and TRBJ2-5; D may be TRBD2 (6 bases). The CDR3 has 15 residues. Deletions cut 6 bases from V and 1 base from J, with 15 bases between. Germline CDR1 is MNHEY and CDR2 is SVGAGI. The CDR3 bases are TGTGCCAGCAGCCAACTGGGAGGACTCCAAGAGACCCAGTACTTC. Translated, it gives CASSQLGGLQETQYF.

The chain joins TRBV18 to TRBJ1-1; D not certain. The V gene lost 3 bases and the J gene lost 1 base, with 6 bases spanning the gap. This CDR3 contains 13 residues. Per germline, CDR1 KGHSH and CDR2 LQKENI. The CDR3 DNA reads as TGTGCCAGCTCACCTCAATCGAACACTGAAGCTTTCTTT. Protein product: CASSPQSNTEAFF.

V gene TRBV6-6 combines with J gene TRBJ2-1, with 11 bases identical to TRBD2. Germline V CDR1 and CDR2: MNHNY, SVGAGI (reference sequence). The CDR3 runs to 15 residues. The junction had 1 base not matched to a gene; V was cut back by 2 bases and J by 4 bases. Written as DNA, the CDR3 is TGTGCCAGCAGTTACGGGACTAGCGGTTACAATGAGCAGTTCTTC. It yields the protein CASSYGTSGYNEQFF.

The chain uses TRBV5-1 and TRBJ2-3; tentative D call: TRBD1 (6 bases). CDR1 SGHRS and CDR2 YFSETQ come from the germline V gene. The V gene lost 0 bases and the J gene lost 3 bases, with 14 bases spanning the gap. This CDR3 has 16 residues. CDR3 residues: CASSLEGRGWTDTQYF. The DNA of the CDR3 is TGCGCCAGCAGCTTGGAAGGCAGGGGATGGACAGATACGCAGTATTTT.

The J gene is TRBJ2-7, the V gene TRBV5-6, with D possibly being TRBD1 (5 bases). The V end was cut by 1 base, the J end by 5 bases, with 7 bases between. Germline values: CDR1 SGHDT, CDR2 YYEEEE. CDR3 length equals 12 residues. The CDR3 spells CASSLMTDEQYF. CDR3 sequence (DNA): TGTGCCAGCAGCTTGATGACAGACGAGCAGTACTTC.

This chain uses TRBV7-9 with TRBJ1-2, with 7 bases fitting TRBD1. The CDR3 consists of 14 residues. Germline V CDR1 and CDR2: SEHNR, FQNEAQ (reference sequence). The J segment lost 8 bases and the V segment lost 5 bases, leaving 11 bases of the junction unmatched. The CDR3 DNA reads TGTGCCAGCAGCCCTGGCCAGGGGGTAGCGGGCTACACCTTC. This translates into CASSPGQGVAGYTF. Full variable domain (remainder filled in from reference TRBV7-9 and TRBJ1-2): DTGVSQNPRHKITKRGQNVTFRCDPISEHNRLYWYRQTLGQGPEFLTYFQNEAQLEKSRLLSDRFSAERPKGSFSTLEIQRTEQGDSAMYLCASSPGQGVAGYTFGSGTRLTVV.

This chain joins TRBV4-1 and TRBJ2-6; TRBD1 matches at 7 bases. Per the germline V gene, CDR1 is MGHRA and CDR2 is YSYEKL. The trim removed 5 bases at V and 0 bases at J, leaving 7 bases unmatched. The length of the CDR3 is 17 residues. CDR3 in amino acids: CASSARDSGSGANVLTF. The CDR3 DNA is TGCGCCAGCAGCGCCCGGGACAGCGGCTCTGGGGCCAACGTCCTGACTTTC.

The rearrangement uses TRBV25-1 and TRBJ2-5, with no clear D. The CDR3 is 14 amino acids. CDR1 MGHDK and CDR2 SYGVNS come from the germline V gene. V was pared by 3 bases and J by 5 bases, with 13 bases between. The CDR3 region is CASSDPPHRETQYF. As DNA, the CDR3 is TGTGCCAGCAGTGACCCGCCCCATCGGGAGACCCAGTACTTC.

This clone came up a few times. This chain links TRBV6-5 with TRBJ1-1, with D perhaps matching TRBD1 (5 bases). The CDR3 extends over 14 amino acids. The germline CDR1 and CDR2 sequences are MNHEY and SVGAGI. Trimming cost V 3 bases and J 4 bases, with 12 bases left between them. CDR3 protein: CASSYQGGGTEAFF. CDR3 bases: TGTGCCAGCAGTTATCAGGGCGGGGGCACTGAAGCTTTCTTT.

The J gene is TRBJ2-3, the V gene TRBV5-1; perhaps TRBD1 as D (6 bases). V was cut by 0 bases and J by 2 bases, with 13 bases left in between. Germline-derived CDR1 and CDR2 are SGHRS and YFSETQ. This CDR3 has 16 amino acids. The CDR3 reads CASSLVIRGNTDTQYF. In DNA, the CDR3 is TGCGCCAGCAGCTTGGTTATCAGGGGTAACACAGATACGCAGTATTTT.

The CDR3 DNA sequence: TGTGCCAGTAGTATCTCTCAGGGAGGGACCTACGAGCAGTACTTC. This translates into CASSISQGGTYEQYF. The chain uses TRBV19 and TRBJ2-7; TRBD2 agrees at 7 bases. The CDR3 runs 15 residues. Per germline, CDR1 LNHDA and CDR2 SQIVND (reference sequence). V trimming: 3 bases; J trimming: 2 bases; junction bases outside the gene matches: 7.

V and J are TRBV7-3 and TRBJ2-3, with a possible D match to TRBD1 (6 bases). Germline values: CDR1 SGHTA, CDR2 FQGTGA. The CDR3 contains 14 residues. The V end was cut by 5 bases, the J end by 8 bases, with 17 bases between. This chain's CDR3 is CASSPQTGSRTQYF. In DNA, the CDR3 is TGTGCCAGCAGCCCCCAGACAGGATCTCGTACGCAGTATTTT.

The J gene is TRBJ2-5, the V gene TRBV19; 7 nucleotides line up with TRBD2. The V gene end was trimmed by 0 bases and the J gene end by 0 bases; junction bases not matched to a gene: 4. This CDR3 spans 16 amino acids. Germline V gene sequence: CDR1 LNHDA, CDR2 SQIVND (reference sequence). The CDR3 here is CASSIDAAGDQETQYF. Written as DNA, the CDR3 is TGTGCCAGTAGTATAGATGCGGCGGGGGACCAAGAGACCCAGTACTTC.

The chain carries TRBV21-1 and TRBJ2-1; the table's D call, TRBD2, was not checked against the DNA. TRBV21-1 is marked as a pseudogene. CDR3 length: 10 amino acids. Written as DNA, the CDR3 is TGTGCCAGCAGCAAAGTGAGTCCCATCTTC. It yields the protein CASSKVSPIF.

The rearrangement uses TRBV19 and TRBJ2-7; tentative D call: TRBD2 (5 bases). Germline CDR1 LNHDA, CDR2 SQIVND (reference sequence). Between the trimmed V and J ends, which lost 3 bases and 1 base, there was a span of 13 bases. CDR3 size: 15 residues. This chain's CDR3 is CASSMDPAGSYEQYF. DNA of the CDR3: TGTGCCAGTAGTATGGATCCGGCGGGTTCCTACGAGCAGTACTTC.

The genes are TRBV5-5 and TRBJ1-1, with D possibly being TRBD1 (5 bases). Germline V gene data show CDR1 as SGHKS and CDR2 as YYEKEE (reference sequence). This CDR3 contains 15 residues. Trimming removed 4 bases at V and 4 bases at J, with 17 bases between. The CDR3 loop is CASSPPLQGGTEAFF. CDR3 nucleotides: TGTGCCAGCAGCCCGCCCCTTCAGGGAGGCACTGAAGCTTTCTTT.

In this sample, this clone turned up once. The CDR3, as DNA: TGCAGCGTTCTCTCCTTGTCCTACGAGCAGTACTTC. It yields the protein CSVLSLSYEQYF. The V and J genes are TRBV29-1 and TRBJ2-7; D is undetermined. Trimming removed 5 bases from V and 1 base from J, with 9 bases in between. CDR1 and CDR2 from the germline V gene are SQVTM and ANQGSEA. CDR3 length: 12 residues.

This rearrangement joins TRBV5-1 to TRBJ2-7; weak D call: TRBD2 (6 bases). V was cut by 0 bases and J by 7 bases, with 14 bases left in between. This CDR3 contains 14 residues. Germline values: CDR1 SGHRS, CDR2 YFSETQ. The CDR3 DNA follows: TGCGCCAGCAGCTTGGTGGGGGGACTGGGGGAGCAGTACTTC. It translates to CASSLVGGLGEQYF.

The chain combines TRBV7-9 with TRBJ1-1; D call uncertain. This CDR3 has 15 residues. Germline V gene lookup returns CDR1 SEHNR and CDR2 FQNEAQ (reference sequence). V was cut by 2 bases and J by 2 bases, with 12 bases left in between. The DNA for the CDR3 is TGTGCCAGCAGCTTAAAGTTGAGCCCCAACACTGAAGCTTTCTTT. Encoded protein: CASSLKLSPNTEAFF.

This sequence joins TRBV30 and TRBJ1-5; 9 bases agree with TRBD1. This CDR3 is built from 15 residues. J lost 7 bases, V lost 2 bases, and 9 bases had no gene match. Per germline, CDR1 GTSNPN and CDR2 SVGIG (reference sequence). DNA of the CDR3: TGTGCCTGGAGTCTTCCGGACAGGGGCCAACAGCCCCAGCATTTT. Translating gives CAWSLPDRGQQPQHF.

V usage is TRBV6-1 and J usage is TRBJ2-1; perhaps TRBD2 as D (7 bases). This CDR3 comprises 15 residues. The ends were cut back, 5 bases at V and 8 bases at J, with 19 bases in the middle. Germline CDR1 and CDR2: MNHNS and SASEGT. The CDR3 region is CASSSRGGTVDEQFF. The CDR3 DNA is TGTGCCAGCAGTTCGAGGGGGGGGACGGTAGATGAGCAGTTCTTC.

The chain recombines TRBV5-4 with TRBJ1-1; 10 bases line up with TRBD1. Germline assignment: CDR1 SGHNT and CDR2 YYREEE (reference sequence). V dropped 6 bases and J dropped 3; count of bases not matched to a gene: 8. This CDR3 has 15 residues. The CDR3 is CASTPGQGLDTEAFF. CDR3 coding DNA: TGTGCCAGCACCCCGGGACAGGGGCTGGACACTGAAGCTTTCTTT.